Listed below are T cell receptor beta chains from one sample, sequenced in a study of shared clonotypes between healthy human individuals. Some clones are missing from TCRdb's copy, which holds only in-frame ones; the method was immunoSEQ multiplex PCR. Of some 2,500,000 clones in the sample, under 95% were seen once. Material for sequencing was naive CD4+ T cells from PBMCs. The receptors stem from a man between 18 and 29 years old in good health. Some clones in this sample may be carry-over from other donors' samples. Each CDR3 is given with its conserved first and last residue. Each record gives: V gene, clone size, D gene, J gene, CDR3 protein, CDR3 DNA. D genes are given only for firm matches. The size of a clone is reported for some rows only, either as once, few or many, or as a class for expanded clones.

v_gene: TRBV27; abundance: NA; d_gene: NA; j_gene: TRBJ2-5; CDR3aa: CASDPSGNGVTQYF; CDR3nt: TGTGCCAGCGATCCTTCGGGCAACGGCGTGACCCAGTACTTC
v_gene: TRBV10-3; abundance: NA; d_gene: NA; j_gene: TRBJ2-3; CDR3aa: CAISERTPSTDTQYF; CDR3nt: TGTGCCATCAGTGAGCGGACACCCAGCACAGATACGCAGTATTTT
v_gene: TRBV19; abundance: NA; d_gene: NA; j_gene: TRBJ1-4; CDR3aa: CASGPLNEKLFF; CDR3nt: TGTGCCAGTGGGCCACTCAATGAAAAACTGTTTTTT
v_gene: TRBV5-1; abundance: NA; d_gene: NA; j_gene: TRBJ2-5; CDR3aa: CASSGGPLETQYF; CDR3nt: TGCGCCAGCAGCGGGGGGCCCCTAGAGACCCAGTACTTC
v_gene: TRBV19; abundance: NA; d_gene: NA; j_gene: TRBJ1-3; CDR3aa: CASSKPRTSGNTIYF; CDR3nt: TGTGCCAGTAGCAAACCAAGGACCTCTGGAAACACCATATATTTT
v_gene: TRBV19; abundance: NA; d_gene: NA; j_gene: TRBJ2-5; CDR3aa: CASSIDRRVLQETQYF; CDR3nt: TGTGCCAGTAGTATAGATCGCAGGGTGCTTCAAGAGACCCAGTACTTC
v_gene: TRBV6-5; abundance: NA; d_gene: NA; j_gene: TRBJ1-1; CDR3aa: CASRLGVGVNTEAFF; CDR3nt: TGTGCCAGCAGACTAGGGGTGGGGGTGAACACTGAAGCTTTCTTT
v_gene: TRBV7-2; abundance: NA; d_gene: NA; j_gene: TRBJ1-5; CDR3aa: CASSLKSSGVTQPQHF; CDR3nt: TGTGCCAGCAGCTTAAAAAGTTCAGGGGTTACTCAGCCCCAGCATTTT
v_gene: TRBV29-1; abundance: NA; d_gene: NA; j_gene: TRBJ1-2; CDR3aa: CSASSPGGSYTF; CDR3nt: TGCAGCGCGAGCAGTCCGGGAGGGAGCTACACCTTC
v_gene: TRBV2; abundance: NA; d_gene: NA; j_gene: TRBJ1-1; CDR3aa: CASSELRNTEAFF; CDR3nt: TGTGCCAGCAGTGAACTCAGGAACACTGAAGCTTTCTTT
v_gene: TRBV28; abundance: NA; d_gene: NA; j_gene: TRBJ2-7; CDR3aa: CASSLLGYEQYF; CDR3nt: TGTGCCAGCAGTTTGCTCGGCTACGAGCAGTACTTC
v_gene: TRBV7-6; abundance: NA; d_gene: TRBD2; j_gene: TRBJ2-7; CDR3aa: CASSLELGSGISSSYEQYF; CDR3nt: TGTGCCAGCAGCTTAGAACTTGGTAGCGGGATTTCAAGCTCCTACGAGCAGTACTTC
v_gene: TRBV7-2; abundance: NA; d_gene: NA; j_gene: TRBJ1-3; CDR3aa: CASSLGLGRAGNTIYF; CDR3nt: TGTGCCAGCAGCTTAGGACTTGGGAGGGCTGGAAACACCATATATTTT
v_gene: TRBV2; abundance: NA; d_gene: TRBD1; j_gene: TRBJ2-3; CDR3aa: CASSRGQGYYTDTQYF; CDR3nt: TGTGCCAGCAGTAGAGGACAGGGGTATTACACAGATACGCAGTATTTT
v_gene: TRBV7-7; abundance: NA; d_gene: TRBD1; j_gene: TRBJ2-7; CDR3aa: CASSIRDRTYEQYF; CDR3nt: TGTGCCAGCAGCATCCGGGACAGAACCTACGAGCAGTACTTC
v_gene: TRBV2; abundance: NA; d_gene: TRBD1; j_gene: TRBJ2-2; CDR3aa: CATAATGALTGELFF; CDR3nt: TGTGCCACCGCCGCTACAGGGGCCCTCACCGGGGAGCTGTTTTTT
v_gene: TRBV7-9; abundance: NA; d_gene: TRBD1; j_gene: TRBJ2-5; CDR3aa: CASSPRTGETQYF; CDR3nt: TGTGCCAGCAGTCCTCGGACAGGCGAGACCCAGTACTTC
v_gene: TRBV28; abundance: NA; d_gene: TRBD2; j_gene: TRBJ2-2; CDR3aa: CASSLVRAGDVPGELFF; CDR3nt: TGTGCCAGCAGTTTAGTCCGAGCGGGAGATGTTCCCGGGGAGCTGTTTTTT
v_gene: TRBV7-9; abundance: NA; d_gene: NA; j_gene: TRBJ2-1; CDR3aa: CASSPRGSSYNEQFF; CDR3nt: TGTGCCAGCAGCCCCCGAGGGAGCTCCTACAATGAGCAGTTCTTC
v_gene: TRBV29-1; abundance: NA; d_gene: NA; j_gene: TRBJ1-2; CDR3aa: CSVELRNGYTF; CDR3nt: TGCAGCGTTGAGTTAAGGAATGGCTACACCTTC
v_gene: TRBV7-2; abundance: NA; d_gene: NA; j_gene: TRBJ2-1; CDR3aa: CASSLVLGSYNEQFF; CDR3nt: TGTGCCAGCAGCTTAGTGTTAGGATCTTACAATGAGCAGTTCTTC
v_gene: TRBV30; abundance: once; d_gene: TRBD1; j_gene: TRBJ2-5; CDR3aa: CAWSEGTGTGGEETQYF; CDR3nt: TGTGCCTGGAGCGAAGGGACCGGGACAGGGGGCGAAGAGACCCAGTACTTC
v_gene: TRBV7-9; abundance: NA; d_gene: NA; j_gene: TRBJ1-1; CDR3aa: CASSLRSDLNTEAFF; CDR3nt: TGTGCCAGCAGCTTGAGGTCAGATCTGAACACTGAAGCTTTCTTT
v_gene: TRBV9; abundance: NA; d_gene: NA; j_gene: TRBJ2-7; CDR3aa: CASSVDVVSSLEQYF; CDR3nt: TGTGCCAGCAGCGTAGATGTTGTTTCTAGTTTGGAGCAGTACTTC
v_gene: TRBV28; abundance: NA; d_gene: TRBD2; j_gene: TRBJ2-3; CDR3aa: CASSRTQLAGGTTDTQYF; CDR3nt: TGTGCCAGCAGCCGCACCCAACTAGCGGGAGGGACCACAGATACGCAGTATTTT
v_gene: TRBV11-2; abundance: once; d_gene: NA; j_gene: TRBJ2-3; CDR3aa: CASSRGESTTDTQYF; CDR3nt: TGTGCCAGCAGCCGCGGGGAGTCGACCACAGATACGCAGTATTTT
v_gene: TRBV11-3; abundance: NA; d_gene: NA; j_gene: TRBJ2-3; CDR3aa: CASSLGSQGGTDTQYF; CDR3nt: TGTGCCAGCAGCTTGGGGTCGCAGGGAGGAACAGATACGCAGTATTTT
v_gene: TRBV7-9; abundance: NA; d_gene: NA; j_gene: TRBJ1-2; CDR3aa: CASSPGPIGGDGYTF; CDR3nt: TGTGCCAGCAGCCCGGGACCCATCGGGGGCGATGGCTACACCTTC
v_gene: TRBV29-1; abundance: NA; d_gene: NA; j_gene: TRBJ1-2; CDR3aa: CSVEATGQDLYGYTF; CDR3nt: TGCAGCGTTGAAGCTACCGGCCAGGACCTCTATGGCTACACCTTC
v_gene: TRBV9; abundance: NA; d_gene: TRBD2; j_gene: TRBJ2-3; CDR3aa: CASSRLAGVSDTQYF; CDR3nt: TGTGCCAGCAGCCGCCTAGCGGGAGTGTCAGATACGCAGTATTTT